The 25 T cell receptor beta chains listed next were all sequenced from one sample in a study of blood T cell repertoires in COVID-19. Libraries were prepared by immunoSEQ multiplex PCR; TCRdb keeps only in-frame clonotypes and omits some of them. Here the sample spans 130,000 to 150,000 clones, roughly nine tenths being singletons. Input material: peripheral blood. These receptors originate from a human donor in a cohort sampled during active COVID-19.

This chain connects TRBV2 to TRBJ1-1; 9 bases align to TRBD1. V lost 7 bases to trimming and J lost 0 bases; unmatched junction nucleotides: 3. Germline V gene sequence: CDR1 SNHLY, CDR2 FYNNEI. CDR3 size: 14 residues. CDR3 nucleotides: TGTGCCAGCATGTGGACAGGGGTGAACACTGAAGCTTTCTTT. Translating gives CASMWTGVNTEAFF.

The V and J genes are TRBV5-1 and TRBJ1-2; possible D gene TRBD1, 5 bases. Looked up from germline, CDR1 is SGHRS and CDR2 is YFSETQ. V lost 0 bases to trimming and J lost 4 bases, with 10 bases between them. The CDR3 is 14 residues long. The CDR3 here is CASSLVGRVYGYTF. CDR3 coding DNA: TGCGCCAGCAGCTTGGTAGGCAGGGTCTATGGCTACACCTTC.

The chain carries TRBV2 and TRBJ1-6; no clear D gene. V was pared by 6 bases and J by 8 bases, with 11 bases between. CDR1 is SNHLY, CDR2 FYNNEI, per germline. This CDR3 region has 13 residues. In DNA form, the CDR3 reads TGTGCCAGCAGAATATCCGAGGATTCACCCCTCCACTTT. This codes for CASRISEDSPLHF.

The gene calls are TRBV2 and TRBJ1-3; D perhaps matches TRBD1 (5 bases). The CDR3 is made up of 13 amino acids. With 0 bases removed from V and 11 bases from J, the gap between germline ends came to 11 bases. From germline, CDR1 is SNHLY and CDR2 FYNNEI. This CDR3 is CASSEALGGAIYF. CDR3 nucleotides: TGTGCCAGCAGTGAAGCGCTCGGGGGTGCCATATATTTT.

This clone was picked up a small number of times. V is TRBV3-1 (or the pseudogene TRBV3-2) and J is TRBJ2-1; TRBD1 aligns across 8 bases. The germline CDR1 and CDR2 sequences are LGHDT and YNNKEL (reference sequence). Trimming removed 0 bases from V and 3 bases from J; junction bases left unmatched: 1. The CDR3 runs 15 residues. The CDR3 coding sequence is TGTGCCAGCAGCCAAGAGGGGACAGGCTACAATGAGCAGTTCTTC. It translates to CASSQEGTGYNEQFF.

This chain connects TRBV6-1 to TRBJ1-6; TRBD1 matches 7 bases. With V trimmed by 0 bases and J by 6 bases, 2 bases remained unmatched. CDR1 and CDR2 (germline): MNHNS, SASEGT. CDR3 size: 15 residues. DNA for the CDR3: TGTGCCAGCAGTGAAGCGCCAGGGGGTAATTCACCCCTCCACTTT. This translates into CASSEAPGGNSPLHF.

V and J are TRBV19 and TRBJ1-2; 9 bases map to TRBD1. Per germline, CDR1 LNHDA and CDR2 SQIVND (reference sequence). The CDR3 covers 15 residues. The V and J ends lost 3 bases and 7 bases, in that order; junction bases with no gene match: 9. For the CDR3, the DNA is TGTGCCAGTAGTATCCCGACAGGGGGAGTCAGTGGCTACACCTTC. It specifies CASSIPTGGVSGYTF.

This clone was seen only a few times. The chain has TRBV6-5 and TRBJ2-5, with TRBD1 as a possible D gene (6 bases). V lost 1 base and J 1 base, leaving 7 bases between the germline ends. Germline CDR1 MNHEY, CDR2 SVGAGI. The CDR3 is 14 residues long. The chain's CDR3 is CASSYLDSQETQYF. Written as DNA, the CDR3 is TGTGCCAGCAGTTACTTGGACAGCCAAGAGACCCAGTACTTC.

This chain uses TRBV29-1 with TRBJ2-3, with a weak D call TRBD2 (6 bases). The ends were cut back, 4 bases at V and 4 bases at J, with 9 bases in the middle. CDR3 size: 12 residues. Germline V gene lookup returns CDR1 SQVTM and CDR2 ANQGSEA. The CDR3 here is CSVGLGADTQYF. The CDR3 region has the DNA TGCAGCGTTGGACTAGGGGCAGATACGCAGTATTTT.

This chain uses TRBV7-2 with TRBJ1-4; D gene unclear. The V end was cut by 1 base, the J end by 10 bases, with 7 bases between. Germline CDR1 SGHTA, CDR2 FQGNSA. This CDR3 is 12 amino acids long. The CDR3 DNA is TGTGCCAGCAGCTTAGACCGCGCAAAACTGTTTTTT. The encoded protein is CASSLDRAKLFF.

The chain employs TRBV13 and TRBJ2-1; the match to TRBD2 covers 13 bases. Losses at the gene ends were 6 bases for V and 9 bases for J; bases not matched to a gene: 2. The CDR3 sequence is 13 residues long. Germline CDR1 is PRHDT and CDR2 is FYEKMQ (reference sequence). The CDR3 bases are TGTGCCAGCAGGGGACTAGCGGGGCTTGAGCAGTTCTTC. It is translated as CASRGLAGLEQFF. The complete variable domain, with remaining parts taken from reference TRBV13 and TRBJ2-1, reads AAGVIQSPRHLIKEKRETATLKCYPIPRHDTVYWYQQGPGQDPQFLISFYEKMQSDKGSIPDRFSAQQFSDYHSELNMSSLELGDSALYFCASRGLAGLEQFFGPGTRLTVL.

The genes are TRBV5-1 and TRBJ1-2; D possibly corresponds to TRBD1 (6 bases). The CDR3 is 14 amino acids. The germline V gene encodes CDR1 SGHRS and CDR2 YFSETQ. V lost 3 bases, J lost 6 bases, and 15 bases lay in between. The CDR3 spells CASSWGGAQDGYTF. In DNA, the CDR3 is TGCGCCAGCAGCTGGGGGGGCGCCCAGGATGGCTACACCTTC.

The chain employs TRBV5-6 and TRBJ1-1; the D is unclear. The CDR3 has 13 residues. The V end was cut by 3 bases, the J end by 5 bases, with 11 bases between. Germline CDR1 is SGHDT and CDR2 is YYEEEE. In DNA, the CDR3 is TGTGCCAGCAGCTCGGACTGGGAAACTGAAGCTTTCTTT. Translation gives CASSSDWETEAFF.

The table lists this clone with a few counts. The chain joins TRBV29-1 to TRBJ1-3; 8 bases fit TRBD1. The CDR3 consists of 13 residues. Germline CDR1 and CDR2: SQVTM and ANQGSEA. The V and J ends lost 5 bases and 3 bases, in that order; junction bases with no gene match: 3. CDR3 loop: CSVLQGGGNTIYF. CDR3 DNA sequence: TGCAGCGTTTTACAGGGGGGTGGAAACACCATATATTTT.

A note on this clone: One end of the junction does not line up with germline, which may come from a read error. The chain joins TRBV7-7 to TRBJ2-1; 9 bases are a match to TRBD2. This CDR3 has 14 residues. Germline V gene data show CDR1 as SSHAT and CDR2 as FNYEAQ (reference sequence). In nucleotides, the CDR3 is TGTGCTAGCAGCCTAGGGACTAGCCTAAATGAGCAGTTCTTC. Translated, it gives CASSLGTSLNEQFF.

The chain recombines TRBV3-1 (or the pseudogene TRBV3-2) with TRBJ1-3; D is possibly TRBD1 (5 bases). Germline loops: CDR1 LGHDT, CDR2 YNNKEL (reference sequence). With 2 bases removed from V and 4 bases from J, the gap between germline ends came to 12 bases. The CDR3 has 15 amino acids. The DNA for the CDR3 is TGTGCCAGCAGCCAACGGTGGGGCGTCGGAAACACCATATATTTT. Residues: CASSQRWGVGNTIYF.

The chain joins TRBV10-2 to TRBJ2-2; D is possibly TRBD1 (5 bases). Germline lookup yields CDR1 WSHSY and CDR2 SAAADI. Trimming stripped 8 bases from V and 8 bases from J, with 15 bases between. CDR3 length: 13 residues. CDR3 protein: CASVQPREGELFF. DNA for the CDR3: TGCGCCAGCGTCCAGCCCAGGGAAGGGGAGCTGTTTTTT.

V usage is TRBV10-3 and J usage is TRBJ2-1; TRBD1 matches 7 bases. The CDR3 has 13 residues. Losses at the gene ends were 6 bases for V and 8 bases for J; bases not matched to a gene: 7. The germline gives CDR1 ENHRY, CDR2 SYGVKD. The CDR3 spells CAIRETGKDEQFF. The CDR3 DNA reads TGTGCCATCAGAGAGACAGGGAAGGATGAGCAGTTCTTC.

The CDR3 loop reads CASSLDPGQGSEKLFF. The CDR3 nucleotides read TGTGCCAGCAGCTTAGATCCTGGACAGGGCAGTGAAAAACTGTTTTTT. The chain combines TRBV7-9 with TRBJ1-4; 8 bases match TRBD1. Germline V CDR1 and CDR2: SEHNR, FQNEAQ (reference sequence). The CDR3 runs 16 residues. The V segment lost 1 base and the J segment 7 bases; nucleotides outside the gene matches: 8. Looking up the rest from reference TRBV7-9 and TRBJ1-4 gives the full variable domain: DTGVSQNPRHKITKRGQNVTFRCDPISEHNRLYWYRQTLGQGPEFLTYFQNEAQLEKSRLLSDRFSAERPKGSFSTLEIQRTEQGDSAMYLCASSLDPGQGSEKLFFGSGTQLSVL.

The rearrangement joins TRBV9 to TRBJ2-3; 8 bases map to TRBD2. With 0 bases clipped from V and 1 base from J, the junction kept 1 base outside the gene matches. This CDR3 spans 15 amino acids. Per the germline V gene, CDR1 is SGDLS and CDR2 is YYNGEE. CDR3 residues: CASSVGGGRTDTQYF. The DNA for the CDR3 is TGTGCCAGCAGCGTAGGCGGGGGGCGCACAGATACGCAGTATTTT.

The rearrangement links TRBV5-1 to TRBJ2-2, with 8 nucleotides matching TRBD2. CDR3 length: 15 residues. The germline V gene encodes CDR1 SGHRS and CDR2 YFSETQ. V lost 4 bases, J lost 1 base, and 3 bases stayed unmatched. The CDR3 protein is CASSQSGGNTGELFF. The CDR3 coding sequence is TGCGCCAGCAGCCAAAGCGGGGGGAACACCGGGGAGCTGTTTTTT.

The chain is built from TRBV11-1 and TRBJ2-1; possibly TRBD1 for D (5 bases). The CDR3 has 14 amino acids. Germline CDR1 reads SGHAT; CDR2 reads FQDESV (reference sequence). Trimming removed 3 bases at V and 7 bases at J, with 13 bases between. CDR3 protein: CASSFIQGLNEQFF. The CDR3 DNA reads TGTGCCAGCAGCTTTATCCAGGGATTGAATGAGCAGTTCTTC.

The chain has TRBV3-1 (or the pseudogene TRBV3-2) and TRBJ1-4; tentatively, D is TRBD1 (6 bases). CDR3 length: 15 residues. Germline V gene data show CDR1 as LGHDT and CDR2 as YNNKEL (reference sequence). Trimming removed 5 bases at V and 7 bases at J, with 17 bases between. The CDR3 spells CASSSRQEVVEKLFF. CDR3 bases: TGTGCCAGCAGCTCGCGACAGGAAGTCGTTGAAAAACTGTTTTTT.

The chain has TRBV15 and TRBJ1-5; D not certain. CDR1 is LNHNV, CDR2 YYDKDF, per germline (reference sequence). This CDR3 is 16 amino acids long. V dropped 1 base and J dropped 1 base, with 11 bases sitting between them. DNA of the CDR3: TGTGCCACCAGCAGAGGAGGGTCGGACAGCAATCAGCCCCAGCATTTT. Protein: CATSRGGSDSNQPQHF.

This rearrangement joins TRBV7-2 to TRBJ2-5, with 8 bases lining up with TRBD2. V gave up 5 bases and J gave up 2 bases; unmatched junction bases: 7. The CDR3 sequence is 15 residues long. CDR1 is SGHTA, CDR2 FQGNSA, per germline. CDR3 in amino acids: CASSPNGGGQETQYF. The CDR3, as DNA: TGTGCCAGCAGCCCTAACGGGGGGGGACAAGAGACCCAGTACTTC.